Presented here are 9 T cell receptor beta chains from one specimen sequenced in a study of T-cell reconstitution after alpha-beta-depleted transplantation in children. Preparation of the TCRbeta library was carried out with unique molecular identifiers. TCRdb itself ran the PCR reads through MiXCR, one entry per CDR3 protein. The sample shows around 800,000 distinct CDR3 sequences, 16% of them seen only once. The sequenced sample was PBMCs, mostly from graft donor cells, obtained 360 days after TCRalphabeta/CD19-depleted stem cell transplant. All receptors derive from a male patient younger than 18 who had a stem cell transplant for acute lymphoblastic leukemia, so the T cells may come from the graft donor.

In its sample, this clonotype was seen a few times. J is TRBJ2-2 and V is TRBV6-1, with 7 positions matching TRBD1. The CDR3 spans 13 residues. V lost 6 bases to trimming and J lost 8 bases; unmatched junction nucleotides: 6. Germline-derived CDR1 and CDR2 are MNHNS and SASEGT. CDR3 DNA: TGTGCCAGCAGGGGGACAGCGTCAGGGGAGCTGTTTTTT. Translation gives CASRGTASGELFF.

This clonotype showed up just a few times. The chain combines TRBV4-1 with TRBJ1-2; 11 bases map to TRBD1. The germline gives CDR1 MGHRA, CDR2 YSYEKL. Trimming cost V 0 bases and J 6 bases; bases outside gene matches: 3. The CDR3 is 15 amino acids. The CDR3 region is CASSQEGTGGHGYTF. The CDR3 coding sequence is TGCGCCAGCAGCCAAGAAGGGACAGGGGGTCATGGCTACACCTTC.

The chain links TRBV10-2 to TRBJ1-4; D unclear. The CDR3 has 13 amino acids. In germline, CDR1 is WSHSY, CDR2 SAAADI. With 7 bases removed from V and 3 bases from J, the gap between germline ends came to 9 bases. CDR3 coding DNA: TGCGCCAGCATAAGGGCTGCTAATGAAAAACTGTTTTTT. Encoded protein: CASIRAANEKLFF.

Many counts were recorded for this clonotype. V usage is TRBV6-6 and J usage is TRBJ2-5, with D hard to call. Trimming left V 6 bases short and J 5 bases short, with 13 bases between. This CDR3 is built from 13 residues. Germline CDR1 and CDR2: MNHNY and SVGAGI (reference sequence). The CDR3 DNA is TGTGCCAGCAGCCGCGCCGGGTGGGAGACCCAGTACTTC. Translation gives CASSRAGWETQYF.

This clonotype was observed a handful of times. The CDR3 loop reads CSARIPPVRGEQYF. The DNA of the CDR3 is TGCAGTGCTAGGATCCCTCCCGTGCGCGGCGAGCAGTACTTC. V and J are TRBV20-1 and TRBJ2-7; D gene ambiguous. In germline, CDR1 is DFQATT, CDR2 SNEGSKA (reference sequence). Between the trimmed V and J ends, which lost 3 bases and 6 bases, there was a span of 18 bases. This CDR3 is built from 14 residues.

This clonotype was recorded at least ten times. The junction and the germline gene differ at one end; a read error may be behind it. The chain couples TRBV20-1 to TRBJ2-7; 9 bases map to TRBD1. CDR3 length equals 12 residues. Germline values: CDR1 DFQATT, CDR2 SNEGSKA (reference sequence). Here the CDR3 reads CSARDSKEDRGF. The CDR3 nucleotides are TGCAGTGCTAGAGATTCAAAGGAGGACAGGGGATTC.

The chain uses TRBV21-1 and TRBJ2-7. TRBV21-1 is marked as a pseudogene. The CDR3 totals 18 residues. This CDR3 is CASSNEDQTHPPSYEQYF. CDR3 DNA: TGTGCCAGCAGCAACGAGGACCAGACGCATCCGCCCTCCTACGAGCAGTACTTC.

Only a few counts were recorded for this clonotype. CDR3 sequence (DNA): TGCGCCAGCAGCTTTTTGACTAGCGGGAGGGCCGCCGGGGAGCTGTTTTTT. This translates into CASSFLTSGRAAGELFF. The chain couples TRBV5-1 to TRBJ2-2; 14 bases match TRBD2. With 2 bases clipped from V and 6 bases from J, the junction kept 6 bases outside the gene matches. Germline V lookup: CDR1 SGHRS, CDR2 YFSETQ. This CDR3 is 17 amino acids long.

This chain connects TRBV4-1 to TRBJ2-7; TRBD2 matches 10 bases. The CDR3 loop spans 15 amino acids. Trimming at V came to 7 bases and at J to 1 base, leaving 7 bases not matched to a gene. The germline CDR1 and CDR2 sequences are MGHRA and YSYEKL. Here the CDR3 DNA reads TGCGCCAGCAACCTCGGACTAGCGGCATCCTACGAGCAGTACTTC. Translating it yields CASNLGLAASYEQYF.